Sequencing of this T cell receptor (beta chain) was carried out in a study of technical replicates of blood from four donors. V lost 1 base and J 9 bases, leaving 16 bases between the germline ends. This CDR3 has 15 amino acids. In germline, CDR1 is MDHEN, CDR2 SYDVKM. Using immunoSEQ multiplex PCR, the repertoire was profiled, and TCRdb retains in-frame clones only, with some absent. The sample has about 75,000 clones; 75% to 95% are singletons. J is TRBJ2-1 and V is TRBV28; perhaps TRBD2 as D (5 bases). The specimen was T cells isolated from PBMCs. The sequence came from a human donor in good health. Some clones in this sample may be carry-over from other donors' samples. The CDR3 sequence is CASSLSVTRTGEQFF. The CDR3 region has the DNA TGTGCCAGCAGTTTATCTGTTACTAGGACCGGTGAGCAGTTCTTC.